This paragraph reports one T cell receptor (beta chain). The data stem from a study of blood T cell repertoires in COVID-19. Study-wide background: Samples of COVID-19 (acute and convalescent) were obtained from the United States, Italy and Spain.

V was trimmed by 0 bases and J by 5 bases, leaving 9 bases between them. The germline V gene encodes CDR1 SGHRS and CDR2 YFSETQ. The length of the CDR3 is 15 residues. Original methodology: Reference gene primer amplification gave nucleated cell count estimates. Some clones are missing from TCRdb's copy, which holds only in-frame ones; the method was immunoSEQ multiplex PCR. That table gives V, J and clone size, and the DNA gave D and trimming. The data contain about 83,000 clones, more than 65% of them singletons. Sample: peripheral blood. The chain uses TRBV5-1 and TRBJ1-6, with a weak D call TRBD1 (6 bases). The receptor's source is an elderly woman with active or convalescent COVID-19. In DNA, the CDR3 is TGCGCCAGCAGCTTGGGAGGGGGGGATAATTCACCCCTCCACTTT. This translates into CASSLGGGDNSPLHF.